The rows below give T cell receptor beta chains drawn from one sample of a study of OX40 agonist ivuxolimab in advanced cancers. Clones were read by immunoSEQ multiplex PCR, and TCRdb kept only the in-frame ones, dropping some. This sample has over 55,000 clones, with 80% to 90% found just once. Sequenced material: CD4+ or CD8+ T cells sorted from blood, taken in a trial of the OX40 agonist ivuxolimab. The receptors were sampled from an adult with an advanced solid tumor such as melanoma, head and neck, liver or kidney cancer. The CDR3 runs from the conserved cysteine through the conserved F or W. D genes are given only for firm matches. Not every row has a clone size; where given, it reads once, few, many or a size class.

v_call,d_call,clone_size,j_call,cdr3_nt,cdr3_aa
TRBV20-1,-,-,TRBJ2-3,TGCAGTGCTAGAGTGGAAGATACGCAGTATTTT,CSARVEDTQYF
TRBV5-4,TRBD1,-,TRBJ1-2,TGTGCCAGCAGCTTGACAGGGGGCGCGGATGGCTACACCTTC,CASSLTGGADGYTF
TRBV6-5,-,-,TRBJ1-3,TGTGCCAGCAGTTTCGGGACGGCTGGAAACACCATATATTTT,CASSFGTAGNTIYF
TRBV10-3,-,-,TRBJ1-2,TGTGCCATCAGTCAGGACCTTTATGGCTACACCTTC,CAISQDLYGYTF
TRBV11-2,TRBD2,-,TRBJ2-1,TGTGCCAGCAGCTTAAATAGCGGGACCTACAATGAGCAGTTCTTC,CASSLNSGTYNEQFF
TRBV7-2,-,once,TRBJ2-1,TGTGCCAGCAGCTTAGCTTCAGGGTCGATCAATGAGCAGTTCTTC,CASSLASGSINEQFF
TRBV5-4,-,-,TRBJ1-1,TGTGCCAGCAGCTTGGACTGGGCCACTGAAGCTTTCTTT,CASSLDWATEAFF
TRBV18,TRBD1,-,TRBJ1-2,TGTGCCAGCTCACCCACGGACAGGACCTTCTATGGCTACACCTTC,CASSPTDRTFYGYTF
TRBV9,-,-,TRBJ2-6,TGTGCCAGCAGCGTACAGTCTCGAGGGGCTGGGGCCAACGTCCTGACTTTC,CASSVQSRGAGANVLTF
TRBV7-9,-,-,TRBJ2-1,TGTGCCAGCACCCGGCAAGCGGTCTACAATGAGCAGTTCTTC,CASTRQAVYNEQFF
TRBV2,TRBD1,-,TRBJ1-1,TGTGCCAGCAGCGCCGTGACAGGGGAAGTCACTGAAGCTTTCTTT,CASSAVTGEVTEAFF
TRBV6-6,-,once,TRBJ2-5,TGTGCCAGCAGCAACTTAGGGGCCGGGGCCAAAGAGACCCAGTACTTC,CASSNLGAGAKETQYF
TRBV2,TRBD1,-,TRBJ1-2,TGTGCCAGCAGTGAAGTGGTAGGACAGGTGATCGATGGCTACACCTTC,CASSEVVGQVIDGYTF
TRBV5-1,TRBD1,-,TRBJ2-5,TGCGCCAGCAGCGGGGGGACAGGCGTCCTCGGGACCCAGTACTTC,CASSGGTGVLGTQYF
TRBV7-2,-,few,TRBJ2-2,TGTGCCAGCTCGCAATGGGGTGGATTGCTGTTTTTT,CASSQWGGLLFF
TRBV4-1,-,-,TRBJ2-7,TGCGCCAGCAGCCAAGTAACGAGCTCCTACGAGCAGTACTTC,CASSQVTSSYEQYF
TRBV7-2,-,-,TRBJ2-1,TGTGCCAGCAGCTCACCCAGGGGGGGCAGTGAGCAGTTCTTC,CASSSPRGGSEQFF
TRBV19,-,once,TRBJ1-1,TGTGCCAGTAACTCTTGGGGGCACACTGAAGCTTTCTTT,CASNSWGHTEAFF
TRBV7-8,TRBD1,once,TRBJ1-5,TGTGCCAGCAGCTTAGGGACAGGGGGTTCTTATAGCAATCAGCCCCAGCATTTT,CASSLGTGGSYSNQPQHF
TRBV2,TRBD1,large,TRBJ1-1,TGTGCCAGCACGGACAGGGGTTTGGGGAACACTGAAGCTTTCTTT,CASTDRGLGNTEAFF
TRBV11-3,-,-,TRBJ1-4,TGTGCCAGCAGCTTAGGGGCGACTAATGAAAAACTGTTTTTT,CASSLGATNEKLFF
TRBV11-2,TRBD2,-,TRBJ2-5,TGTGCCAGCAGCTTAGTGGGACTAGCATGGGAGACCCAGTACTTC,CASSLVGLAWETQYF
TRBV27,-,-,TRBJ1-2,TGTGCCAGCAGTTCCCCGACTCGCGGCAGGAACTATGGCTACACCTTC,CASSSPTRGRNYGYTF
TRBV5-1,-,-,TRBJ2-3,TGCGCCAGCAGCCCGGGGCGACTTTACAGCACAGATACGCAGTATTTT,CASSPGRLYSTDTQYF
TRBV27,-,-,TRBJ2-1,TGTGCCAGCAGTTTCGGCAATGAGCAGTTCTTC,CASSFGNEQFF
TRBV2,TRBD1,-,TRBJ1-2,TGTGCCAGCAGTCAACAGGGGGAGAACTATGGCTACACCTTC,CASSQQGENYGYTF
TRBV19,-,-,TRBJ2-5,TGTGCCAGTAGTTCAACATCTAGGGGGACCCAGTACTTC,CASSSTSRGTQYF
TRBV5-8,-,-,TRBJ2-7,TGTGCCAGCAGCTTGGACTTTAAGCAGTACTTC,CASSLDFKQYF
TRBV11-2,-,-,TRBJ1-3,TGTGCCAGCAGCTTAAACCAGGGTGGGAACACCATATATTTT,CASSLNQGGNTIYF
TRBV27,-,-,TRBJ1-6,TGTGCCAGCAGTCGGGAATGGTATTCACCCCTCCACTTT,CASSREWYSPLHF
TRBV5-8,-,-,TRBJ2-2,TGTGCCAGCAGCTTGGGTCCTCCCGGGGAGCTGTTTTTT,CASSLGPPGELFF
TRBV7-6,-,-,TRBJ1-4,TGTGCCAGCAGCTTAGCGACGCCTAATGAAAAACTGTTTTTT,CASSLATPNEKLFF
TRBV4-3,TRBD1,few,TRBJ1-2,TGCGCCAGCAGCCCCCGGACAGGGGGAGAGGTTAGCAACTATGGCTACACCTTC,CASSPRTGGEVSNYGYTF
TRBV2,-,-,TRBJ2-7,TGTGCCAGCAGTTTACCAGGGGTCGAGCAGTACTTC,CASSLPGVEQYF
TRBV5-1,-,-,TRBJ2-3,TGCGCCAGCAGCTTGGGTCAGGGTAGCCCAGATACGCAGTATTTT,CASSLGQGSPDTQYF
TRBV15,-,-,TRBJ1-4,TGTGCCACCAGCAGAGGAAGGGCCCGTGAAAAACTGTTTTTT,CATSRGRAREKLFF